The clone carrying this T cell receptor (beta chain) was seen only once. This entry belongs to a study of blood T cell repertoires in COVID-19. Study-level background: Material from acute and convalescent COVID-19 was sourced from the United States, Italy and Spain. T cells, B-cell-depleted T cells, or PBMCs provided the cDNA or gDNA that served as material.

As originally analysed: Nucleated cell counts were estimated from reference gene primer amplification. Generated by immunoSEQ multiplex PCR, the TCRdb table keeps only in-frame clones and is missing some. Clone size and V and J calls were adopted from that table, with D and trimming inferred from the DNA. The table includes over 100,000 clones, 75% to 90% detected once. Per germline, CDR1 LNHDA and CDR2 SQIVND (reference sequence). The CDR3 contains 16 residues. V was clipped by 2 bases and J by 4 bases; unmatched bases: 5. This clonotype was sampled from a human donor in a cohort sampled during active COVID-19. Sequenced sample: peripheral blood. This sequence joins TRBV19 and TRBJ2-2; 9 bases map to TRBD1. The CDR3 loop reads CASSIPGQGFTGELFF. In nucleotides, the CDR3 is TGTGCCAGTAGTATACCTGGACAGGGGTTCACCGGGGAGCTGTTTTTT.